The following is a TCR beta chain sequence with its context. What it binds is unknown. Per the germline V gene, CDR1 is MGHDK and CDR2 is SYGVNS. J lost 8 bases, V lost 3 bases, and 11 bases had no gene match. CDR3 length: 16 amino acids. Per the original methods: ImmunoSEQ yielded junction-only sequences lacking quality scores, so filtering differed. Produced via immunoSEQ multiplex PCR; TCRdb's table is partial and in-frame only. V and J calls and clone size are copied from that table; D and trimming were computed from the DNA. The data show about a million clones, less than 85% seen once. This entry belongs to a study of shared clonotypes between healthy human individuals. Study-wide context: Donors consisted of two women and a few men between 18 and 49.

Partitioning of CD4+ cells yielded a CD45RA+ naive subset and a CD45RA-negative memory subset. General study points: A handful of donors showed sharing of approximately 5% of naive CD4 clonotypes.

The J gene is TRBJ1-4, the V gene TRBV25-1; TRBD1 aligns across 8 bases. The sequenced material came from memory CD4+ T cells sorted from blood. The subset is: CD45RA-negative fraction. This TCR derives from a man between 18 and 35 years old in good health. The CDR3 reads CASSDSMRDRNEKLFF. The DNA of the CDR3 is TGTGCCAGCAGTGATTCGATGCGGGACAGGAACGAAAAACTGTTTTTT.